The 10 T cell receptor beta chains below all came from one sample that was sequenced in a study of cytomegalovirus exposure and HLA in healthy donors. The primer mix had 60 Vbeta and 13 Jbeta primers. Here immunoSEQ multiplex PCR was the method, and the copy in TCRdb shows in-frame clones only, minus some. Of more than 85,000 clones listed, 9.5% to 15% are singletons. Source material: PBMCs. Every receptor here comes from a man in his forties or fifties in good health and CMV-seropositive.

This clone was recorded a few times. This chain uses TRBV5-1 with TRBJ2-1; 7 bases fit TRBD2. The CDR3 is 15 amino acids. J lost 8 bases, V lost 0 bases, and 8 bases had no gene match. Per germline, CDR1 SGHRS and CDR2 YFSETQ. The CDR3 sequence: CASSLGGRAIDEQFF. In DNA, the CDR3 is TGCGCCAGCAGCTTGGGAGGGAGGGCCATCGATGAGCAGTTCTTC.

V and J are TRBV7-2 and TRBJ1-2; 7 bases align to TRBD1. Trimming removed 5 bases from V and 7 bases from J; junction bases left unmatched: 7. Germline V gives CDR1 SGHTA, CDR2 FQGNSA. CDR3 length: 13 amino acids. CDR3 protein: CASSPTGEVGYTF. CDR3 in DNA: TGTGCCAGCAGCCCCACAGGGGAGGTTGGCTACACCTTC. The variable domain in full, with the rest retrieved from reference TRBV7-2 and TRBJ1-2, is GAGVSQSPSNKVTEKGKDVELRCDPISGHTALYWYRQSLGQGLEFLIYFQGNSAPDKSGLPSDRFSAERTGGSVSTLTIQRTQQEDSAVYLCASSPTGEVGYTFGSGTRLTVV.

This rearrangement joins TRBV7-6 to TRBJ1-2; 8 bases are shared with TRBD1. CDR1 is SGHVS and CDR2 is FNYEAQ in the germline V gene. The CDR3 length is 13 residues. V dropped 5 bases and J dropped 7; count of bases not matched to a gene: 6. For the CDR3, the DNA is TGTGCCAGCAGCCCGGGACAGGAGTCTGGCTACACCTTC. It is translated as CASSPGQESGYTF.

This clone was observed a handful of times. The V call is TRBV16, the J call TRBJ2-1, with 10 bases matching TRBD2. Germline-derived CDR1 and CDR2 are KGHSY and FQNENV. The trim removed 4 bases at V and 4 bases at J, leaving 10 bases unmatched. This CDR3 is 17 amino acids long. The CDR3 nucleotides are TGTGCCAGCAGCCCCCCGGGGGAACTAGCGGGATACAATGAGCAGTTCTTC. This sequence encodes CASSPPGELAGYNEQFF. Combining the CDR3 with reference TRBV16 and TRBJ2-1 gives the whole variable domain GEEVAQTPKHLVRGEGQKAKLYCAPIKGHSYVFWYQQVLKNEFKFLISFQNENVFDETGMPKERFSAKCLPNSPCSLEIQATKLEDSAVYFCASSPPGELAGYNEQFFGPGTRLTVL.

This clone was seen only a few times. In the same sample, other DNA sequences code for this CDR3. The J gene is TRBJ1-1, the V gene TRBV19, with D maybe TRBD1 (5 bases). This CDR3 is built from 14 residues. Germline CDR1 is LNHDA and CDR2 is SQIVND (reference sequence). V lost 7 bases and J lost 3, with 15 bases in between. The CDR3 nucleotides are TGTGCCAGTATCCTGGGGGGGAGCGACACTGAAGCTTTCTTT. Encoded protein: CASILGGSDTEAFF.

The V gene is TRBV2, the J gene TRBJ2-7; 7 bases map to TRBD2. This CDR3 has 15 residues. The V and J ends lost 0 bases and 7 bases, in that order; junction bases with no gene match: 9. Germline-derived CDR1 and CDR2 are SNHLY and FYNNEI. As DNA, the CDR3 is TGTGCCAGCAGTGAAGCGCTTCTGAGGGAGGGGGAGCAGTACTTC. Protein product: CASSEALLREGEQYF.

This clone occurred a few times. This sequence joins TRBV18 and TRBJ2-7; TRBD1 matches 8 bases. The length of the CDR3 is 15 residues. With 1 base clipped from V and 2 bases from J, the junction kept 4 bases outside the gene matches. Per germline, CDR1 KGHSH and CDR2 LQKENI. The CDR3 DNA reads as TGTGCCAGCTCACCACTTGGGACAGGTACCTACGAGCAGTACTTC. Translated: CASSPLGTGTYEQYF. Combining the CDR3 with reference TRBV18 and TRBJ2-7 gives the whole variable domain NAGVMQNPRHLVRRRGQEARLRCSPMKGHSHVYWYRQLPEEGLKFMVYLQKENIIDESGMPKERFSAEFPKEGPSILRIQQVVRGDSAAYFCASSPLGTGTYEQYFGPGTRLTVT.

CDR3 sequence reads: CASSFSGTGGRGYTEAFF. The CDR3 bases are TGTGCCAGCAGTTTTTCCGGGACAGGGGGGCGAGGTTACACTGAAGCTTTCTTT. J is TRBJ1-1 and V is TRBV27; 11 nucleotides line up with TRBD1. The CDR3 is 18 residues long. Trimming cost V 3 bases and J 3 bases; bases outside gene matches: 12. Germline V gene data show CDR1 as MNHEY and CDR2 as SMNVEV (reference sequence).

This clone was seen a handful of times. The junction does not match germline at one end; this may be a read error. The chain recombines TRBV25-1 with TRBJ2-3, with 8 bases identical to TRBD2. The germline gives CDR1 MGHDK, CDR2 SYGVNS. The CDR3 covers 14 residues. The CDR3 reads CATSTSGITDTQYF. CDR3 in DNA: TGTGCCACCAGTACTAGCGGTATCACAGATACGCAGTATTTT.

The gene calls are TRBV4-1 and TRBJ2-7, with a weak D call TRBD2 (6 bases). The CDR3 length is 15 residues. CDR1 is MGHRA, CDR2 YSYEKL, per germline. The V end lost 0 bases, the J end lost 3 bases, and 12 bases lay between the germline ends. The CDR3 is CASSQEGTGNYEQYF. The CDR3 DNA sequence: TGCGCCAGCAGCCAAGAAGGGACTGGGAACTACGAGCAGTACTTC.